Below, one T cell receptor (beta chain) is given with its context. Using the 5' RACE reads, TCRdb records one entry per CDR3 protein without DNA. Listed are fewer than 200,000 distinct CDR3 sequences; under 20% falls within the top ten. This record comes from a study of T cells expressing NK-cell markers. Germline loops: CDR1 SGDLS, CDR2 YYNGEE. The CDR3 runs 15 residues. The chain carries TRBV9 and TRBJ2-2; TCRdb names TRBD2, which stays unverified in the absence of DNA. This sequence was found in a woman between 18 and 70 years old in good health. The sample taken for sequencing was blood T cells: a sorted CD56 or NKG2C T cell subset, CD4+ or CD8+ T cells, or bulk PBMC T cells (not recorded which). CDR3 sequence: CASSVETSGNGELFF.